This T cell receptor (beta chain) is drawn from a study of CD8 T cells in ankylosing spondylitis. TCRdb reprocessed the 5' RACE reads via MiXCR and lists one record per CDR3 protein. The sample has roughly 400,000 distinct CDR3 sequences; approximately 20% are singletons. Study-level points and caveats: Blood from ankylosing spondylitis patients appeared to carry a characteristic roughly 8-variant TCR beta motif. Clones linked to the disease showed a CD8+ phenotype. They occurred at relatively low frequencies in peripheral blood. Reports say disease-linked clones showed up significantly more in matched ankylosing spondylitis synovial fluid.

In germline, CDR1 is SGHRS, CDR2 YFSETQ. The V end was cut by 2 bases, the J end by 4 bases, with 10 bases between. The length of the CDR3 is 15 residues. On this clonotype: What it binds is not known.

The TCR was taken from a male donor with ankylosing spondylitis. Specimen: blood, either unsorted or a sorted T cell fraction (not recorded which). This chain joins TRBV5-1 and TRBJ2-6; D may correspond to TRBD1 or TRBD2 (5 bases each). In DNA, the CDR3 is TGCGCCAGCAGCTTCGCTGGGACCGGGGCCAACGTCCTGACTTTC. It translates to CASSFAGTGANVLTF.